This TCR beta chain was captured in a study of response to subunit inactivated influenza vaccine. Trimming took off 3 bases at V and 0 bases at J, with 17 bases between the two ends. The CDR3 runs 18 residues. On this clonotype: Its antigen is not identified.

TCRdb used MiXCR to reprocess the RT-PCR reads, holding one entry per CDR3 protein. The sample lists around 710,000 distinct CDR3 sequences, approximately 15% occurring once. Findings and limits, study-wide: That few new T cells are recruited by each seasonal influenza vaccination was the authors' suggestion.

The chain uses TRBV12-3 or TRBV12-4 and TRBJ2-2; D might be TRBD2 (8 bases). The receptor was isolated from a middle-aged man who received an inactivated influenza vaccine. The sequenced sample was PBMCs from blood, obtained around 14 days before vaccination. CDR3 nucleotide sequence: TGTGCCAGCAGTTTTGGGACAGCGGGGGTCACGAACACCGGGGAGCTGTTTTTT. This sequence encodes CASSFGTAGVTNTGELFF.